This is a list of T cell receptor beta chains from one sample in a study of T cell changes during pregnancy in multiple sclerosis. Measured with immunoSEQ multiplex PCR; TCRdb has only the in-frame clones, and not every one. The table shows roughly 80,000 clones, with 70% to 90% occurring only once. The sample consisted of peripheral blood, taken before pregnancy. These receptors were taken from a female donor with multiple sclerosis, enrolled in a pregnancy study. The CDR3 runs from the conserved cysteine through the conserved F or W. A D gene is named only where the DNA matches it firmly. Expanded clones get a size class; other rows say once, few or many, or leave the size out.

TRBJ1-1	-	-	TRBV30	CAWSVQGYTEAFF	TGTGCCTGGAGTGTTCAGGGGTACACTGAAGCTTTCTTT
TRBJ2-7	-	-	TRBV30	CAWSVAGTTLYEQYF	TGTGCCTGGAGTGTAGCCGGGACAACCCTCTACGAGCAGTACTTC
TRBJ2-7	-	-	TRBV2	CASSVGSITTYEQYF	TGTGCCAGCAGTGTCGGATCTATCACTACCTACGAGCAGTACTTC
TRBJ1-6	-	-	TRBV9	CASSSRADYNSPLHF	TGTGCCAGCAGCTCCAGGGCCGACTATAATTCACCCCTCCACTTT
TRBJ1-2	few	TRBD1	TRBV15	CATSRDRGTGGVYGYTF	TGTGCCACCAGCAGAGATCGCGGGACAGGGGGCGTCTATGGCTACACCTTC
TRBJ2-7	-	-	TRBV10-3	CAISEYRLVGAYEQYF	TGTGCCATCAGTGAGTATAGGTTAGTCGGAGCCTACGAGCAGTACTTC
TRBJ2-5	-	-	TRBV28	CASRGGKETQYF	TGTGCCAGCAGGGGGGGAAAAGAGACCCAGTACTTC
TRBJ2-5	-	TRBD2	TRBV5-1	CASSLESGAGETQYF	TGCGCCAGCAGCTTGGAGAGCGGGGCGGGGGAGACCCAGTACTTC
TRBJ2-5	once	TRBD1	TRBV7-8	CASSLGSSSGQGSETQYF	TGTGCCAGCAGCTTAGGCTCTAGTTCGGGACAGGGGTCGGAGACCCAGTACTTC
TRBJ1-2	-	TRBD1	TRBV6-5	CASKEDRGNYGYTF	TGTGCCAGCAAAGAGGACAGGGGGAACTATGGCTACACCTTC
TRBJ1-5	-	-	TRBV27	CASSHQGSNQPQHF	TGTGCCAGCAGTCACCAGGGTAGCAATCAGCCCCAGCATTTT
TRBJ2-3	-	TRBD2	TRBV15	CATSSRRTSPRGTDTQYF	TGTGCCACCAGCAGTAGACGGACTAGCCCGCGGGGCACAGATACGCAGTATTTT
TRBJ2-4	-	-	TRBV28	CASTVTGTLQNIQYF	TGTGCCAGCACCGTAACGGGGACACTACAAAACATTCAGTACTTC
TRBJ2-5	-	-	TRBV15	CATSGYGETQYF	TGTGCCACAAGTGGGTACGGGGAGACCCAGTACTTC
TRBJ1-3	-	-	TRBV7-9	CASSLYSGNTIYF	TGTGCCAGCAGCTTATACTCTGGAAACACCATATATTTT
TRBJ1-1	-	TRBD1	TRBV18	CASSPDRGAEAFF	TGTGCCAGCTCACCGGACAGGGGTGCTGAAGCTTTCTTT
TRBJ1-3	-	TRBD1	TRBV27	CASRPARTGTGQNTIYF	TGTGCCAGCAGACCGGCCCGAACTGGGACAGGGCAAAACACCATATATTTT
TRBJ1-3	-	-	TRBV28	CASSPTGLKGNTIYF	TGTGCCAGCAGCCCTACAGGGCTGAAGGGAAACACCATATATTTT
TRBJ2-7	-	TRBD2	TRBV9	CASSVAGTSGSREQYF	TGTGCCAGCAGCGTAGCTGGGACTAGCGGGTCTCGGGAGCAGTACTTC
TRBJ2-7	-	-	TRBV6-1	CASSEGETGSYEQYF	TGTGCCAGCAGTGAAGGGGAGACAGGCTCCTACGAGCAGTACTTC
TRBJ2-5	-	-	TRBV5-4	CASTSGETQYF	TGTGCCAGCACCTCGGGGGAGACCCAGTACTTC
TRBJ2-3	-	-	TRBV13	CASSLELAADTQYF	TGTGCCAGCAGCTTAGAACTAGCAGCAGATACGCAGTATTTT
TRBJ2-3	-	TRBD2	TRBV5-6	CASSLAGLAMSTDTQYF	TGTGCCAGCAGCTTGGCGGGACTAGCGATGAGCACAGATACGCAGTATTTT
TRBJ1-5	-	TRBD1	TRBV7-8	CASSLRDPRDRQPQHF	TGTGCCAGCAGCTTACGGGACCCCAGGGACAGGCAGCCCCAGCATTTT
TRBJ1-3	-	-	TRBV18	CASSPGGYGNTIYF	TGTGCCAGCTCACCAGGGGGGTACGGAAACACCATATATTTT
TRBJ2-7	-	TRBD2	TRBV9	CASSVSGGGLSYEQYF	TGTGCCAGCAGCGTTAGCGGGGGGGGCCTCTCCTACGAGCAGTACTTC
TRBJ1-1	few	TRBD1	TRBV11-1	CASSFTGGTEAFF	TGTGCCAGCAGCTTCACAGGGGGAACTGAAGCTTTCTTT
TRBJ2-2	-	-	TRBV5-1	CASGQSSANTGELFF	TGCGCCAGCGGACAGAGCTCCGCGAACACCGGGGAGCTGTTTTTT
TRBJ1-1	-	-	TRBV6-5	CASTGGALTEAFF	TGTGCCAGCACAGGAGGGGCGTTGACTGAAGCTTTCTTT
TRBJ2-7	-	-	TRBV15	CATSRDAGTQSYEQYF	TGTGCCACCAGCAGGGATGCCGGGACTCAATCCTACGAGCAGTACTTC
TRBJ1-5	-	-	TRBV25-1	CASSEYSGQPQHF	TGTGCCAGCAGTGAATATAGTGGTCAGCCCCAGCATTTT
TRBJ2-1	-	TRBD2	TRBV6-4	CASTLPGLVVLGDYNEQFF	TGTGCCAGCACCTTACCGGGACTAGTGGTTTTGGGCGATTACAATGAGCAGTTCTTC